This TCR beta chain was documented in a study of blood T cell repertoires in COVID-19. Study as a whole: Whether acute or convalescent, the COVID-19 samples came from the United States, Italy and Spain. T cells, B-cell-depleted T cells, or PBMCs supplied cDNA or gDNA.

Authors' methods: Quantification of nucleated cells was approximated via reference gene primer amplification. TCRdb's table, derived via immunoSEQ multiplex PCR, lists solely in-frame clones and lacks some. D and trimming come from the DNA, and the V and J calls and clone size come from that table. The table has about 250,000 clones, roughly 84% seen once. The sample holds many counts of this clone. Germline V CDR1 and CDR2: LGHNA, YNFKEQ. V lost 1 base to trimming and J lost 4 bases; unmatched junction nucleotides: 3. This CDR3 has 16 amino acids. V and J are TRBV4-2 and TRBJ2-3, with TRBD2 identical over 12 bases. Material for sequencing was peripheral blood. The source of this sequence is a woman in her thirties or forties who had recovered from COVID-19. The CDR3, as DNA: TGTGCCAGCAGCCAAGCTAGCGGGAGGGGGCCAGATACGCAGTATTTT. As protein: CASSQASGRGPDTQYF.